The entry below describes one T cell receptor beta chain. CDR1 is SGHDT and CDR2 is YYEEEE in the germline V gene. V was pared by 5 bases and J by 1 base, with 14 bases of the junction left unmatched. The CDR3 has 18 residues. This entry comes from a study of T cell changes during pregnancy in multiple sclerosis. Libraries were prepared by immunoSEQ multiplex PCR; TCRdb keeps only in-frame clonotypes and omits some of them. The sample records approximately 44,000 clones, roughly 92% being singletons. The chain employs TRBV5-6 and TRBJ1-1; 10 nucleotides align to TRBD1. The source was CD4+ T cells from peripheral blood mononuclear cells, collected in the third trimester of pregnancy. The sequence derives from a female donor with multiple sclerosis, enrolled in a pregnancy study. For the CDR3, the DNA is TGTGCCAGCAGTCCACTCTACCGGGACAGGGGACGGAACACTGAAGCTTTCTTT. Amino acid sequence: CASSPLYRDRGRNTEAFF.